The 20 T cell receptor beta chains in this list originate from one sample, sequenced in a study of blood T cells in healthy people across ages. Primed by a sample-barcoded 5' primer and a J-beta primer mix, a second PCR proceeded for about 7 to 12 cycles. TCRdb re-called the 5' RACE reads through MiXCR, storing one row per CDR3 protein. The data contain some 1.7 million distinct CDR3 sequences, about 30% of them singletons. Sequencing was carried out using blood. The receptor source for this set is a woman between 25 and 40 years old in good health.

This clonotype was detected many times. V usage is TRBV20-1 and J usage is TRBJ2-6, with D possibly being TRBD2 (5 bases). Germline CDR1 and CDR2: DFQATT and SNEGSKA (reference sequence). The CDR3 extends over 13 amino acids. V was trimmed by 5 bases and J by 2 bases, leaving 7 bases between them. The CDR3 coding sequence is TGCAGTGCTGAGGGCGCTGGGGCCAACGTCCTGACTTTC. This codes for CSAEGAGANVLTF.

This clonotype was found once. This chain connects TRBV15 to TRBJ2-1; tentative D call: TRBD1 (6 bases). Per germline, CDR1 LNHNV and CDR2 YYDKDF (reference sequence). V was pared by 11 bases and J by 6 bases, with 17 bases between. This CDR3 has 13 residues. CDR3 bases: TGTGCCGTCAGTAGAACAGGGTTCAATGAGCAGTTCTTC. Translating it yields CAVSRTGFNEQFF.

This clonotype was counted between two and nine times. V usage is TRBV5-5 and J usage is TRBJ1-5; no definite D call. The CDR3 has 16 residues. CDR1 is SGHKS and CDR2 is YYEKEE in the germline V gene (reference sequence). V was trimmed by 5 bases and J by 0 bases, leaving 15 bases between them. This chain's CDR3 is CASSSEQPDSNQPQHF. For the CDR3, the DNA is TGTGCCAGCAGTAGCGAACAACCGGATAGCAATCAGCCCCAGCATTTT.

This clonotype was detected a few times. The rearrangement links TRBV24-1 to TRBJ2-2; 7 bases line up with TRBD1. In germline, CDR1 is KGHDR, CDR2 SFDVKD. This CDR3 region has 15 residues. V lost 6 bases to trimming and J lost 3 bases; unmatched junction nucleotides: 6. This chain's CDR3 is CATSQTGADTGELFF. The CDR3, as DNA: TGTGCCACCAGTCAAACAGGGGCGGACACCGGGGAGCTGTTTTTT.

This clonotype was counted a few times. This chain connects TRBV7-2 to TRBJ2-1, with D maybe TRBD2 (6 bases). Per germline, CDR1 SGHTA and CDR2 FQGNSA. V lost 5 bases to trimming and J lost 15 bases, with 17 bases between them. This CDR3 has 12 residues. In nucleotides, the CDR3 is TGTGCCAGCAGCGCACCCCAGGGAGGTGCGTTCTTC. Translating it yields CASSAPQGGAFF. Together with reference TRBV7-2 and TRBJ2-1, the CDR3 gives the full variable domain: GAGVSQSPSNKVTEKGKDVELRCDPISGHTALYWYRQSLGQGLEFLIYFQGNSAPDKSGLPSDRFSAERTGGSVSTLTIQRTQQEDSAVYLCASSAPQGGAFFGPGTRLTVL.

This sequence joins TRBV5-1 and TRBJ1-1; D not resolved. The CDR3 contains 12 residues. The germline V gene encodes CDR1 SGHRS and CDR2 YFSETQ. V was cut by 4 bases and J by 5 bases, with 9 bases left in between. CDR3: CASSAGPTEAFF. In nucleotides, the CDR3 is TGCGCCAGCAGCGCGGGCCCGACTGAAGCTTTCTTT.

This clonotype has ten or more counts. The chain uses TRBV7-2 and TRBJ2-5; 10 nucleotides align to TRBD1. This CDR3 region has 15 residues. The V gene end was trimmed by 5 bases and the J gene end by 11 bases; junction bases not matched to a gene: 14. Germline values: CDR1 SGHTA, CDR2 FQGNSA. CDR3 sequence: CASSPPRDRGGEQYF. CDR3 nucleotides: TGTGCCAGCAGCCCTCCCCGGGACAGGGGAGGAGAGCAGTACTTC.

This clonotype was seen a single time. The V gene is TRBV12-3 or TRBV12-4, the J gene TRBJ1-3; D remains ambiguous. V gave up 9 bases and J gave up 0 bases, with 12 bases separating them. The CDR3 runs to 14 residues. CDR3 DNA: TGTGCCAGTCAGAGGTTCTACTCTGGAAACACCATATATTTT. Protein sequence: CASQRFYSGNTIYF.

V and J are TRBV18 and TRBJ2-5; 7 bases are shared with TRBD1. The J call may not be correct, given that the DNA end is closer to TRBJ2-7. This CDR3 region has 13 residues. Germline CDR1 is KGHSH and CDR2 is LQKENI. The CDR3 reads CASSPETGNEQYF. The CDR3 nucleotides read TGTGCCAGCTCACCGGAGACAGGGAACGAGCAGTACTTC.

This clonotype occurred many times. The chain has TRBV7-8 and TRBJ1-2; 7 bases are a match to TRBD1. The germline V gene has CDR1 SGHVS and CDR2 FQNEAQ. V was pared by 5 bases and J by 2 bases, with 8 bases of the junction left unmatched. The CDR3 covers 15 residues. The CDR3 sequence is CASSTRTGVNYGYTF. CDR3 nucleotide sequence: TGTGCCAGCAGCACCAGAACAGGGGTGAACTATGGCTACACCTTC.

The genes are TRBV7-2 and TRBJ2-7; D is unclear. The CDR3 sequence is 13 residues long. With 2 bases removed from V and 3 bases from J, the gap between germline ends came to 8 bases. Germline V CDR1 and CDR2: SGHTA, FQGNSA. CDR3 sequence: CTSSLSVDYEQYF. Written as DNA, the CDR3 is TGTACCAGCAGCTTATCGGTTGACTACGAGCAGTACTTC.

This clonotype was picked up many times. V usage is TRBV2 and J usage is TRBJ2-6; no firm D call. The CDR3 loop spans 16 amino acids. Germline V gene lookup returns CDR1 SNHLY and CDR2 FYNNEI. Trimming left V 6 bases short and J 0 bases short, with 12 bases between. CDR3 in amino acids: CASSHPQPSGANVLTF. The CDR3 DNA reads TGTGCCAGCAGCCACCCCCAGCCCTCTGGGGCCAACGTCCTGACTTTC. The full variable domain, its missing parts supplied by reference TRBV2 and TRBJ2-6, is EPEVTQTPSHQVTQMGQEVILRCVPISNHLYFYWYRQILGQKVEFLVSFYNNEISEKSEIFDDQFSVERPDGSNFTLKIRSTKLEDSAMYFCASSHPQPSGANVLTFGAGSRLTVL.

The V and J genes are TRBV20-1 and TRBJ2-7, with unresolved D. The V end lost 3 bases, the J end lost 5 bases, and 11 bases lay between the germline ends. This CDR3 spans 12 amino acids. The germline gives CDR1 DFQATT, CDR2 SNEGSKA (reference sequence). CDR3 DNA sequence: TGCAGTGCTAGCCCACGGGTCAACGAGCAGTACTTC. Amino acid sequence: CSASPRVNEQYF.

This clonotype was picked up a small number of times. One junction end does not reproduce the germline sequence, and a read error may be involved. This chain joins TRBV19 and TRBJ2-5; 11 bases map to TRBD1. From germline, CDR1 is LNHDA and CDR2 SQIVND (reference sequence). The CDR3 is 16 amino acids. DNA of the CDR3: TGTGCCAGTAGTAGGGGACGGACAGGGGGCCGGGAGACCCAGTACTTT. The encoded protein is CASSRGRTGGRETQYF.

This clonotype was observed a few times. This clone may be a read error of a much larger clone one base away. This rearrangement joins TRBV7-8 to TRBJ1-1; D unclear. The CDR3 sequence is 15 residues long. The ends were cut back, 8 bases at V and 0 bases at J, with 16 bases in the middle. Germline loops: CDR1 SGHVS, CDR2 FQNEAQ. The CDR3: CASPPGWIVNTEAFF. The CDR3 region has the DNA TGTGCCAGCCCTCCGGGGTGGATAGTGAACACTGAAGCTTTCTTT.

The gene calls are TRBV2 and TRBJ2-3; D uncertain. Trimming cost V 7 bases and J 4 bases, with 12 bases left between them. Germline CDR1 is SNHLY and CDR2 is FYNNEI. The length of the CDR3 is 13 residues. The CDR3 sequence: CASNDLYADTQYF. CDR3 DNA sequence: TGTGCCAGCAATGACTTGTACGCAGATACGCAGTATTTT.

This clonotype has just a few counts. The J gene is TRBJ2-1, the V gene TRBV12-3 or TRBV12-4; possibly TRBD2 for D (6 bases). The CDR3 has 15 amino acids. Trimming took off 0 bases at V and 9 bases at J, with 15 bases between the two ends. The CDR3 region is CASSLAPEGRGEQFF. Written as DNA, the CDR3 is TGTGCCAGCAGTTTAGCCCCGGAGGGCAGAGGTGAGCAGTTCTTC.

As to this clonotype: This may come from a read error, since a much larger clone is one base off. CDR3 bases: TGCAGCGTTGTGCCGCCGACTACATCCGATACGCAGTATTTT. It translates to CSVVPPTTSDTQYF. The genes are TRBV29-1 and TRBJ2-3, with D tentatively TRBD2 (5 bases). V lost 4 bases, J lost 6 bases, and 17 bases lay in between. The CDR3 spans 14 residues. Germline CDR1 is SQVTM and CDR2 is ANQGSEA.

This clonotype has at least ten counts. The CDR3 DNA is TGTGCCAGCAGCCCTGCGAATAGCGGGGTAAGGTTCAATGAGCAGTTCTTC. It codes for CASSPANSGVRFNEQFF. This chain connects TRBV11-2 to TRBJ2-1; TRBD2 matches 8 bases. This CDR3 comprises 17 residues. Trimming at V came to 5 bases and at J to 6 bases, leaving 15 bases not matched to a gene. CDR1 is SGHAT, CDR2 FQNNGV, per germline.

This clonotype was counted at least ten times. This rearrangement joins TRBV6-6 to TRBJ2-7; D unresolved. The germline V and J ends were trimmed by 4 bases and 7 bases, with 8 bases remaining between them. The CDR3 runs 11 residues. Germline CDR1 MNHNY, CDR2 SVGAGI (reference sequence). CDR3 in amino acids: CASSSVGEQYF. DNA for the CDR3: TGTGCCAGCAGTTCAGTGGGGGAGCAGTACTTC.